This paragraph reports one T cell receptor beta chain. Its antigen is currently unknown. There are 15 residues in the CDR3. Germline V lookup: CDR1 LGHNT, CDR2 FRNRAP. With V trimmed by 5 bases and J by 4 bases, 7 bases remained unmatched. This sample was included in a study of cytomegalovirus exposure and HLA in healthy donors. Findings and limits, study-wide: For presence/absence analyses, sequencing depth was assumed to be roughly uniform across donors. Analysis was carried out at a later point, and it linked a missense DCLRE1C variant to TCR beta V- and J-gene trimming. Among immune exposure information, only CMV serostatus was available.

The primer mix had 60 Vbeta and 13 Jbeta primers. Repertoires were generated with immunoSEQ multiplex PCR, while TCRdb's copy carries only in-frame clones and drops some. The sample holds more than 150,000 clones, 75% to 85% seen once. The sequenced material came from PBMCs. This sequence was found in a girl between 10 and 17 years old in good health and CMV-seropositive. This chain uses TRBV12-5 with TRBJ2-3, with 9 bases matching TRBD2. The CDR3 reads CASGLRLAVADTQYF. The CDR3 DNA reads TGTGCTAGTGGTCTCCGACTAGCGGTGGCAGATACGCAGTATTTT.